This T cell receptor beta chain was recovered during a study of blood T cell repertoires in COVID-19. Background on the study: Samples of COVID-19 (acute and convalescent) were obtained from the United States, Italy and Spain. In each case, the material was cDNA or gDNA derived from T cells, B-cell-depleted T cells, or PBMCs.

This clone was detected only once. The data were produced by immunoSEQ multiplex PCR, yet TCRdb's version contains in-frame clones alone and is incomplete. The table shows around 130,000 clones, with approximately 90% occurring only once. This CDR3 is built from 19 residues. The V gene's germline CDR1 is LGHNA and CDR2 YSLEER. V lost 2 bases and J lost 0; bases outside the gene matches: 10. Sequenced input: peripheral blood. This TCR came from a woman of 80 years or more with acute or convalescent COVID-19. The chain carries TRBV4-3 and TRBJ2-6; 7 nucleotides align to TRBD1. CDR3 in amino acids: CASSQILGQVISGANVLTF. The CDR3 DNA follows: TGCGCCAGCAGCCAAATACTAGGACAGGTAATCTCTGGGGCCAACGTCCTGACTTTC.